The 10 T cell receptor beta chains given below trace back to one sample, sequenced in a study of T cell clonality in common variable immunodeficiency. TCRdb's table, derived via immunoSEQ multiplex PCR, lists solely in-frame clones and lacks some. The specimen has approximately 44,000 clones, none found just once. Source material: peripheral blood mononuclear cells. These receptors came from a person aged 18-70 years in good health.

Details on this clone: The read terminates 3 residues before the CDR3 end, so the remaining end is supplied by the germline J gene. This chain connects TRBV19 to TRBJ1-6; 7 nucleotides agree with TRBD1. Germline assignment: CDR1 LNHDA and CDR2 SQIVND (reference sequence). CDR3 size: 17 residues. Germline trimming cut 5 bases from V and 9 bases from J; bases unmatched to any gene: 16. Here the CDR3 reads CASSQLHRDSGLSPLHF. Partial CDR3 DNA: TGTGCCAGTAGTCAGTTACACCGGGACAGTGGACTTTCACCC.

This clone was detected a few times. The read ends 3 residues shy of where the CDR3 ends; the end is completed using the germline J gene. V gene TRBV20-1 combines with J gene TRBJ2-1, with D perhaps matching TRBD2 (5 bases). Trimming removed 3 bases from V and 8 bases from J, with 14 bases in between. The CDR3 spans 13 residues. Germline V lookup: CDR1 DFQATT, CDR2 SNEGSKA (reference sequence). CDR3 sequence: CSARASPMDEQFF. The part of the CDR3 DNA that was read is TGCAGTGCTAGGGCTAGCCCCATGGATGAG.

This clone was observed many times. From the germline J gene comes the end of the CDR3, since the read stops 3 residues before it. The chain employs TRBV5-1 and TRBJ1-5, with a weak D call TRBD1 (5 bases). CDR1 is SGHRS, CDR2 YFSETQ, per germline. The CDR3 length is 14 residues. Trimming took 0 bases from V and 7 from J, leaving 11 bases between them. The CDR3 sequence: CASSLDQGGQPQHF. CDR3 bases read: TGCGCCAGCAGCTTGGATCAGGGTGGGCAGCCC.

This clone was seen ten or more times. CDR3 amino acids: CSARMSQGAGQPQHF. The part of the CDR3 DNA that was read is TGCAGTGCTAGAATGTCCCAGGGAGCGGGACAGCCC. The V call is TRBV20-1, the J call TRBJ1-5; D is possibly TRBD1 (5 bases). The read ends 3 residues shy of where the CDR3 ends; the end is completed using the germline J gene. Germline CDR1 is DFQATT and CDR2 is SNEGSKA (reference sequence). The CDR3 contains 15 residues. The V end lost 2 bases, the J end lost 7 bases, and 18 bases lay between the germline ends.

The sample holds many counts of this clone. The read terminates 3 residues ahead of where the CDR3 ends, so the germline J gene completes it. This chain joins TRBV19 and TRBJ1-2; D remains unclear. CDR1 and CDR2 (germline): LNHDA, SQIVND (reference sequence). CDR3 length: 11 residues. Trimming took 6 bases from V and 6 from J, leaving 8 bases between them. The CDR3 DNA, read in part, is TGTGCCAGTAGACTTATGGATGGC. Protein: CASRLMDG. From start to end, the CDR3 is CASRLMDGYTF.

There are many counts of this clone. CDR3 bases read: TGTGCCAGTATGGGATTCCAGGGGTTTGGTCAGCCC. Amino acids: CASMGFQGFGQP. The whole CDR3 reads CASMGFQGFGQPQHF. This chain joins TRBV19 and TRBJ1-5, with a tentative D call TRBD1 (6 bases). With the read ending 3 residues before the CDR3 end, the germline J gene is used to fill in that end. Germline CDR1 and CDR2: LNHDA and SQIVND (reference sequence). The CDR3 length is 15 residues. The V end was cut by 7 bases, the J end by 6 bases, with 19 bases between.

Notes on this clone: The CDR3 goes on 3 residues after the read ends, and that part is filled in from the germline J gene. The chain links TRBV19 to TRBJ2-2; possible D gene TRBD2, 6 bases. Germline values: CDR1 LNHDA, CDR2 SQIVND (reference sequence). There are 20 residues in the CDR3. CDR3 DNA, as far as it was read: TGTGCCAGTAGTATAGTCTATTGGCAGGGACTCAGCTCTGGGGCCAACGTG. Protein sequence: CASSIVYWQGLSSGANV. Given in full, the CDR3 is CASSIVYWQGLSSGANVLFF. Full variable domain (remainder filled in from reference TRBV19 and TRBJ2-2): DGGITQSPKYLFRKEGQNVTLSCEQNLNHDAMYWYRQDPGQGLRLIYYSQIVNDFQKGDIAEGYSVSREKKESFPLTVTSAQKNPTAFYLCASSIVYWQGLSSGANVLFFGEGSRLTVL.

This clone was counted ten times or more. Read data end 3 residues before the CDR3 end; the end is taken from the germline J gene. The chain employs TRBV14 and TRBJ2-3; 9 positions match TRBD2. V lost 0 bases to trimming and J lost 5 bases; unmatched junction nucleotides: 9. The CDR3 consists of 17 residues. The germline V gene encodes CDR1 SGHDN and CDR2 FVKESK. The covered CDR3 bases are TGTGCCAGCAGCCAAGATCAGGTAGCTAGCGGGAAAGATACG. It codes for CASSQDQVASGKDT. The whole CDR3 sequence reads CASSQDQVASGKDTQYF.

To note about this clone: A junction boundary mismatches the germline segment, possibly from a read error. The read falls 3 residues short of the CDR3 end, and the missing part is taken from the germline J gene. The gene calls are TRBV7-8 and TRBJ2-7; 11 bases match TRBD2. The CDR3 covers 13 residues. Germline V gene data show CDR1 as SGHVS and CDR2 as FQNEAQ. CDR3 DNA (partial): TGTGCCACCAGCGACCTAGCGGGAGGCGAG. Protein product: CATSDLAGGE. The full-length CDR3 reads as CATSDLAGGEQYF.

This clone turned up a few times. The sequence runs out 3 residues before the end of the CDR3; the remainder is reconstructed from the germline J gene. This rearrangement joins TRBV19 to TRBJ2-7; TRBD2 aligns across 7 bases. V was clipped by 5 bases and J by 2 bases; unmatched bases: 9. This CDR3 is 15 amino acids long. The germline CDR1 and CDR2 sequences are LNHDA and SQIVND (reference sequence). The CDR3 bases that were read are TGTGCCAGTAGTGAGGTCGCTAGCGGAGCCTACGAG. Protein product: CASSEVASGAYE. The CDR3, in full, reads CASSEVASGAYEQYF. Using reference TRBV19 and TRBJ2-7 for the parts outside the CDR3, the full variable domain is DGGITQSPKYLFRKEGQNVTLSCEQNLNHDAMYWYRQDPGQGLRLIYYSQIVNDFQKGDIAEGYSVSREKKESFPLTVTSAQKNPTAFYLCASSEVASGAYEQYFGPGTRLTVT.